These T cell receptor beta chains were read from a single sample in a study of OX40 agonist ivuxolimab in advanced cancers. Only in-frame clones appear in the TCRdb table, and some are missing; sequencing was by immunoSEQ multiplex PCR. This sample has tens of thousands of clones, with about four fifths found just once. The sequencing used CD4+ or CD8+ T cells sorted from blood, collected in a trial of the OX40 agonist ivuxolimab. These receptors originate from an adult with an advanced solid tumor such as melanoma, head and neck, liver or kidney cancer. Both conserved end residues are part of each CDR3. Fields, in order: D gene, clone size, CDR3 length, J gene, V gene, CDR3 DNA, CDR3 protein. D genes are given only for firm matches. Some rows have no size entry. The others give once, few or many, or a class for an expanded clone.

TRBD2	once	18	TRBJ2-1	TRBV11-2	TGTGCCAGCAGCCCAGGACTAGCGGGGGGTATTTCCTACAATGAGCAGTTCTTC	CASSPGLAGGISYNEQFF
NA	NA	13	TRBJ1-5	TRBV30	TGTGCCTGGAGTGTACAGAGCAATCAGCCCCAGCATTTT	CAWSVQSNQPQHF
NA	NA	13	TRBJ2-5	TRBV6-6	TGTGCCAGCAGTCCATCGAATCCGGAGACCCAGTACTTC	CASSPSNPETQYF
TRBD2	NA	17	TRBJ2-2	TRBV13	TGTGCCAGCAGCTCCATCACTAGCGGGGGGAACACCGGGGAGCTGTTTTTT	CASSSITSGGNTGELFF
NA	NA	16	TRBJ1-5	TRBV2	TGTGCCAGCAGTGAGATGATCCAGTGGAGCAATCAGCCCCAGCATTTT	CASSEMIQWSNQPQHF
NA	few	14	TRBJ1-1	TRBV5-1	TGCGCCAGCAGCTTACAGGGTTCGAACACTGAAGCTTTCTTT	CASSLQGSNTEAFF
NA	NA	14	TRBJ2-5	TRBV27	TGTGCCAGCAGTTTGACGGAGCGTTGGGAGACCCAGTACTTC	CASSLTERWETQYF
NA	NA	14	TRBJ2-4	TRBV30	TGTGCCTCCAGGGAGGACCTAGCCAAAAACATTCAGTACTTC	CASREDLAKNIQYF
NA	once	11	TRBJ1-1	TRBV10-2	TGCGCCAGCAGTGAGAACAAGTTGCCTTTCTTT	CASSENKLPFF
NA	NA	11	TRBJ2-2	TRBV19	TGTGCCAGTAGCCCTTCGAGGGAGCTGTTTTTT	CASSPSRELFF
TRBD1	NA	16	TRBJ2-1	TRBV18	TGTGCCAGCTCCCTTTCGACAGGGAGCTCCTACAATGAGCAGTTCTTC	CASSLSTGSSYNEQFF
NA	NA	13	TRBJ1-2	TRBV30	TGTGCCTGGAAACGGCAGGGGTCGAGGGGCTACACCTTC	CAWKRQGSRGYTF
NA	NA	14	TRBJ2-7	TRBV6-5	TGTGCCAGCAGTTCCGGTGACAGCTCCTACGAGCAGTACTTC	CASSSGDSSYEQYF
NA	once	14	TRBJ1-1	TRBV28	TGTGCCAGCAGTTTCCAGAGGAAGAGGACTGAAGCTTTCTTT	CASSFQRKRTEAFF
NA	once	13	TRBJ1-1	TRBV2	TGTGCCAGCAATTTTCAGGTTAACACTGAAGCTTTCTTT	CASNFQVNTEAFF
TRBD2	NA	15	TRBJ2-7	TRBV7-9	TGTGCCAGCAGCCCCGAGCGGGGCAGCTCCTACGAGCAGTACTTC	CASSPERGSSYEQYF
NA	once	15	TRBJ2-7	TRBV11-2	TGTGCCAGCAGCCCCCGTGTGGACCCCGGTGGGGAGCAGTACTTC	CASSPRVDPGGEQYF